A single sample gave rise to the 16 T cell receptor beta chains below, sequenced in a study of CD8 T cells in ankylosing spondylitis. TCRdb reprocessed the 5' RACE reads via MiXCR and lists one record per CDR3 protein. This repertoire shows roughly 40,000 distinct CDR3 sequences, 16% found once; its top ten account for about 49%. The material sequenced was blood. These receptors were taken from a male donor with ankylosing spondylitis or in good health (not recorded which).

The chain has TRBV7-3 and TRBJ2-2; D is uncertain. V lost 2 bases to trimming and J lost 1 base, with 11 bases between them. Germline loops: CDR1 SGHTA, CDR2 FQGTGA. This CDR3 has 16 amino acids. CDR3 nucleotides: TGTGCCAGCAGCTTACCGGGCGCCCAGAACACCGGGGAGCTGTTTTTT. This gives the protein CASSLPGAQNTGELFF.

The CDR3 spells CSASRGGNEQFF. CDR3 coding DNA: TGCAGTGCTAGCAGGGGGGGGAATGAGCAGTTCTTC. This rearrangement joins TRBV20-1 to TRBJ2-1; D tentatively reads TRBD1 or TRBD2 (7 bases each). The germline V and J ends were trimmed by 3 bases and 7 bases, with 10 bases remaining between them. Germline V CDR1 and CDR2: DFQATT, SNEGSKA (reference sequence). The CDR3 totals 12 residues.

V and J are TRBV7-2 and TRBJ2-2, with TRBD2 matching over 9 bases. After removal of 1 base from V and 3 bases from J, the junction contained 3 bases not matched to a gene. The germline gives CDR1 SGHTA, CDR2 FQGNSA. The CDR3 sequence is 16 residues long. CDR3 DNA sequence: TGTGCCAGCAGCTTAGTGGCGGGAGGGTACACCGGGGAGCTGTTTTTT. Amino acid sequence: CASSLVAGGYTGELFF. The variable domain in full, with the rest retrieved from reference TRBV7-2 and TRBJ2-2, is GAGVSQSPSNKVTEKGKDVELRCDPISGHTALYWYRQSLGQGLEFLIYFQGNSAPDKSGLPSDRFSAERTGGSVSTLTIQRTQQEDSAVYLCASSLVAGGYTGELFFGEGSRLTVL.

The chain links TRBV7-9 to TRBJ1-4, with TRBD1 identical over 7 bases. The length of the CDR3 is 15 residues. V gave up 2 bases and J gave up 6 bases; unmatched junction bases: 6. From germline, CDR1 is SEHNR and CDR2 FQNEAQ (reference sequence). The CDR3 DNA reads TGTGCCAGCAGCTTATTAGAGGGGGCGTATGAAAAACTGTTTTTT. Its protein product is CASSLLEGAYEKLFF.

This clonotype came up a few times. CDR3 residues: CASSSADRGNTEAFF. CDR3 DNA: TGTGCCAGCAGCTCTGCGGACAGGGGTAACACTGAAGCTTTCTTT. The chain uses TRBV7-9 and TRBJ1-1; 9 nucleotides match TRBD1. Trimming took 4 bases from V and 2 from J; bases not matched to a gene: 5. The CDR3 consists of 15 residues. Germline-derived CDR1 and CDR2 are SEHNR and FQNEAQ (reference sequence).

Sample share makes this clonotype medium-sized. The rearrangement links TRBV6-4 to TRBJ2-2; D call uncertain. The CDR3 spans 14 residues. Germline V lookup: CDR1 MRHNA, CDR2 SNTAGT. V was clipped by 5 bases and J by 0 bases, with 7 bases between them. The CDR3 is CASSIGSNTGELFF. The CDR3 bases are TGTGCCAGCAGTATAGGGTCGAACACCGGGGAGCTGTTTTTT.

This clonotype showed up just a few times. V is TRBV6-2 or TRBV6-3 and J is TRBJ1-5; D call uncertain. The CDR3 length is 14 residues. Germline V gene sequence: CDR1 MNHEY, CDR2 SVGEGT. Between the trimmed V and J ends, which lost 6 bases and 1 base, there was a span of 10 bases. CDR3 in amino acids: CASSPDLSNQPQHF. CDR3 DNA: TGTGCCAGCAGCCCGGACTTGAGCAATCAGCCCCAGCATTTT.

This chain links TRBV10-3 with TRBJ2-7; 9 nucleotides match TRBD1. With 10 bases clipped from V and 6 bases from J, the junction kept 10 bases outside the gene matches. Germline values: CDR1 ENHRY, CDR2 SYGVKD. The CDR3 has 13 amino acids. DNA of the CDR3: TGTGCCACTACCCGGGACAGGGATCCCGAGCAGTACTTC. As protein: CATTRDRDPEQYF.

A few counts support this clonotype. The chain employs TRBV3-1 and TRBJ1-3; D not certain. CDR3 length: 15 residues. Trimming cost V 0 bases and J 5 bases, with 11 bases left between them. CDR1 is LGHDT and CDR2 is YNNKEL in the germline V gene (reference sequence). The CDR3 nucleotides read TGTGCCAGCAGCCAAGAATGGACGCCGAGAAACACCATATATTTT. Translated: CASSQEWTPRNTIYF.

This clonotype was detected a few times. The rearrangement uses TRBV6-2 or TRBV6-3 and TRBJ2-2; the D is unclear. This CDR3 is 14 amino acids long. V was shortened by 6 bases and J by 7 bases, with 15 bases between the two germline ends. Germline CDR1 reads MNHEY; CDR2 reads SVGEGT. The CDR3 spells CASSLEVSYGELFF. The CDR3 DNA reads TGTGCCAGCAGCCTTGAGGTTAGCTACGGGGAGCTGTTTTTT.

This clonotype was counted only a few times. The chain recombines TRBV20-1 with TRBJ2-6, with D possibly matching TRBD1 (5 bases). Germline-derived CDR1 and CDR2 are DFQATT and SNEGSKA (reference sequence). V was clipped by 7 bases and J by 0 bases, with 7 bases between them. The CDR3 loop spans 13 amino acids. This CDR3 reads CSGQRSGANVLTF. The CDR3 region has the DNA TGCAGTGGACAGCGCTCTGGGGCCAACGTCCTGACTTTC.

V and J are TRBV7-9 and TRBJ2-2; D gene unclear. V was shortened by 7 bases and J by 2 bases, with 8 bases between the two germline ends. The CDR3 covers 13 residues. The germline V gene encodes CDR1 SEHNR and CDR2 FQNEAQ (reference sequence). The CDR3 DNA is TGTGCCAGCACCCCCCTCAACACCGGGGAGCTGTTTTTT. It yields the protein CASTPLNTGELFF.

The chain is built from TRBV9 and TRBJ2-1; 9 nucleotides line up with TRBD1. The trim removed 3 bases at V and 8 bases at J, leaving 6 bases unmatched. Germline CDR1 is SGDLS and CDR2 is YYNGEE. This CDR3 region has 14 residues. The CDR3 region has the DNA TGTGCCAGCAGCGCCCCCCGGGACAGGGATGAGCAGTTCTTC. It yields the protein CASSAPRDRDEQFF.

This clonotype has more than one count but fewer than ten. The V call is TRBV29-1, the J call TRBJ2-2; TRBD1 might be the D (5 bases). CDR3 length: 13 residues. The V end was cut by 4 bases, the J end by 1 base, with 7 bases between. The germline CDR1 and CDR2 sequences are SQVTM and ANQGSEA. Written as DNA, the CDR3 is TGCAGCGTTGGGGGCGTGAACACCGGGGAGCTGTTTTTT. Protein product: CSVGGVNTGELFF.

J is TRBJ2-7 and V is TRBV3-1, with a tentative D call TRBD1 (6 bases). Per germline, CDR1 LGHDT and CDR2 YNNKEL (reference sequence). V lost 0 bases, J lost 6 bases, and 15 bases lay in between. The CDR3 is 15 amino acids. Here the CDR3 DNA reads TGTGCCAGCAGCCAAGAGGAACAGGGTGTTGGCGAGCAGTACTTC. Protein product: CASSQEEQGVGEQYF.

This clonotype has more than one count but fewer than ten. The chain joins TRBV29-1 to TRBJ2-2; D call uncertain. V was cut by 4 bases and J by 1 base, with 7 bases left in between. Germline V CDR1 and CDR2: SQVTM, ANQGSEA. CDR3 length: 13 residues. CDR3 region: CSVGQLNTGELFF. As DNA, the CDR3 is TGCAGCGTTGGGCAGTTGAACACCGGGGAGCTGTTTTTT.